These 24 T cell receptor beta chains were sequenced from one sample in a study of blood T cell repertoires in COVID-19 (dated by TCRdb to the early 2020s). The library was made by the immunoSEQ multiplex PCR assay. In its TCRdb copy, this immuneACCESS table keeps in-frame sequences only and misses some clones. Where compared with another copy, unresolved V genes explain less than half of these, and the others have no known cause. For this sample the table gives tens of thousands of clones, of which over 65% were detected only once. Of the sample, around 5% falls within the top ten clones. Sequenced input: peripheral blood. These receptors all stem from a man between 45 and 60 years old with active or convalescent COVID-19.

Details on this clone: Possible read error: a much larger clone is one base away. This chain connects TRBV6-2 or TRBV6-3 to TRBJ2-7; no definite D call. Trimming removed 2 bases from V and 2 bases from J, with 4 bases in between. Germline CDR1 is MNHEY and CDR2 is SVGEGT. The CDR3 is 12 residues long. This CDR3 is CASSYEAYEQYF. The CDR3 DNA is TGTGCCAGCAGTTACGAGGCCTACGAGCAGTACTTC.

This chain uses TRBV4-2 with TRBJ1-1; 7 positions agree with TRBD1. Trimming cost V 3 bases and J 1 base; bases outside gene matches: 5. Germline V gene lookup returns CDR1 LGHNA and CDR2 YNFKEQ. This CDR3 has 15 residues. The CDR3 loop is CASSQSTGSNTEAFF. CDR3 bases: TGTGCCAGCAGCCAGTCGACAGGGTCGAACACTGAAGCTTTCTTT.

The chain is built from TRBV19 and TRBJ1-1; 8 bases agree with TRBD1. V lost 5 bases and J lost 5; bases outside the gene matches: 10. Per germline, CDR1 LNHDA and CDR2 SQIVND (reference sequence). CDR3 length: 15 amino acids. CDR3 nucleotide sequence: TGTGCCAGTAGTGACCAGGGGGCGCGGCGAACTGAAGCTTTCTTT. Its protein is CASSDQGARRTEAFF.

Written as DNA, the CDR3 is TGTGCCAGCAGCTCTAGGACTAGCGGCACAGATACGCAGTATTTT. This encodes CASSSRTSGTDTQYF. This chain uses TRBV7-6 with TRBJ2-3, with TRBD2 identical over 9 bases. The V segment lost 4 bases and the J segment 1 base; nucleotides outside the gene matches: 3. The germline V gene has CDR1 SGHVS and CDR2 FNYEAQ. The CDR3 is 15 amino acids.

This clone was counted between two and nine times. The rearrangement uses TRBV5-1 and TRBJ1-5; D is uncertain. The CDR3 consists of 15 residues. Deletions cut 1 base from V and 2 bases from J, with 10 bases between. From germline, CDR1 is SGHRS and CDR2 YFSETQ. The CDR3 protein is CASSLLGRGNQPQHF. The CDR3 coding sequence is TGCGCCAGCAGCTTGTTAGGGAGGGGCAATCAGCCCCAGCATTTT. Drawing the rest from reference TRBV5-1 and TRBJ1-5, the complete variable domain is KAGVTQTPRYLIKTRGQQVTLSCSPISGHRSVSWYQQTPGQGLQFLFEYFSETQRNKGNFPGRFSGRQFSNSRSEMNVSTLELGDSALYLCASSLLGRGNQPQHFGDGTRLSIL.

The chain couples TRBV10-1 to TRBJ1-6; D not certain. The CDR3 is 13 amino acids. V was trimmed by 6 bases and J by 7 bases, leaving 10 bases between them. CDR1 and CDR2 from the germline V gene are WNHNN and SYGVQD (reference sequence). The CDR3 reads CASSPEVNSPLHF. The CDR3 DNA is TGCGCCAGCAGCCCAGAGGTCAATTCACCCCTCCACTTT.

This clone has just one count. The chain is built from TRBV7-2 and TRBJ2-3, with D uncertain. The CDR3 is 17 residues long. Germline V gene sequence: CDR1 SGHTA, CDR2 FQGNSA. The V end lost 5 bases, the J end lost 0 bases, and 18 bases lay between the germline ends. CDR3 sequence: CASSLRFEYSSTDTQYF. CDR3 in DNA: TGTGCCAGCAGCCTACGGTTTGAGTACTCTAGCACAGATACGCAGTATTTT.

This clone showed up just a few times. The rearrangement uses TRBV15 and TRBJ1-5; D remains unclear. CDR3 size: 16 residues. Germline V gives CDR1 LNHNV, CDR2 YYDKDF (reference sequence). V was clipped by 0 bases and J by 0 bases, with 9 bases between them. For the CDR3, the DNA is TGTGCCACCAGCAGAGATGCGGCGTATAGCAATCAGCCCCAGCATTTT. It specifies CATSRDAAYSNQPQHF.

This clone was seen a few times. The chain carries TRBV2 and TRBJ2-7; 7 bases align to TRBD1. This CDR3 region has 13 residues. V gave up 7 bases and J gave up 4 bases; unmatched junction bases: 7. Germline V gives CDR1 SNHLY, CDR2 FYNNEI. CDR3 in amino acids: CASTSRTGYEQYF. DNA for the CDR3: TGTGCCAGCACCTCCCGGACAGGATACGAGCAGTACTTC.

CDR3 DNA sequence: TGTGCCAGTAGATCTTCAGGGGGCGCGAGGGGCAATCAGCCCCAGCATTTT. This sequence encodes CASRSSGGARGNQPQHF. The chain carries TRBV19 and TRBJ1-5; TRBD1 agrees at 8 bases. CDR1 and CDR2 (germline): LNHDA, SQIVND (reference sequence). There are 17 residues in the CDR3. Germline trimming cut 6 bases from V and 2 bases from J; bases unmatched to any gene: 12.

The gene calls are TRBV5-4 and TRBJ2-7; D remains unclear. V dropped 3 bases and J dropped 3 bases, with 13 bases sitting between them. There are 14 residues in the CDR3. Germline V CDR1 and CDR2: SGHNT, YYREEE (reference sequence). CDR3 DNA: TGTGCCAGCAGCTCGGGTTTGAGAGTCTACGAGCAGTACTTC. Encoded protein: CASSSGLRVYEQYF. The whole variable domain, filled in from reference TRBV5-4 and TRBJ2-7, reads ETGVTQSPTHLIKTRGQQVTLRCSSQSGHNTVSWYQQALGQGPQFIFQYYREEENGRGNFPPRFSGLQFPNYSSELNVNALELDDSALYLCASSSGLRVYEQYFGPGTRLTVT.

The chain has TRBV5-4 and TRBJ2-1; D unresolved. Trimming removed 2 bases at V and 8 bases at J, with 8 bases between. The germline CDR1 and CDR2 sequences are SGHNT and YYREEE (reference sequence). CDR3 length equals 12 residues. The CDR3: CASSLQWDEQFF. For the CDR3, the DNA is TGTGCCAGCAGCTTACAGTGGGATGAGCAGTTCTTC.

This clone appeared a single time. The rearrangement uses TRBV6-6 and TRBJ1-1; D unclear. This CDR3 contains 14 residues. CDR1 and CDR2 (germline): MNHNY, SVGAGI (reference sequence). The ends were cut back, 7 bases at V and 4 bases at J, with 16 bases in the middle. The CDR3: CASKKASGFTEAFF. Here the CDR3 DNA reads TGTGCCAGCAAAAAAGCCTCCGGGTTCACTGAAGCTTTCTTT.

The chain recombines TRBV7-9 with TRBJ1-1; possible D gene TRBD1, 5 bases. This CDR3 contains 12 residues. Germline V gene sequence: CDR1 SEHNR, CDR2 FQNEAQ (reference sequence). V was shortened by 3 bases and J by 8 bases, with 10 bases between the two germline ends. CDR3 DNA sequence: TGTGCCAGCAGCTTTTGGGGCGCCGAAGCTTTCTTT. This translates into CASSFWGAEAFF. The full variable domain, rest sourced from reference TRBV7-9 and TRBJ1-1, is DTGVSQNPRHKITKRGQNVTFRCDPISEHNRLYWYRQTLGQGPEFLTYFQNEAQLEKSRLLSDRFSAERPKGSFSTLEIQRTEQGDSAMYLCASSFWGAEAFFGQGTRLTVV.

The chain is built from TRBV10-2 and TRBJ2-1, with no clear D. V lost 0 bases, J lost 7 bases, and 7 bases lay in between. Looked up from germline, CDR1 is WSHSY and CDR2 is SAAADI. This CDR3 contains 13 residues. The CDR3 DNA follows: TGCGCCAGCAGTGAGTCGGGCAAGAATGAGCAGTTCTTC. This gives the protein CASSESGKNEQFF.

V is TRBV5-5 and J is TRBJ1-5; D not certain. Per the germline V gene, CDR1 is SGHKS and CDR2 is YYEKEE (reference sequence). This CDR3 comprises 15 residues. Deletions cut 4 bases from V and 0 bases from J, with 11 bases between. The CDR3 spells CASSPDWYSNQPQHF. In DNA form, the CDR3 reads TGTGCCAGCAGCCCTGACTGGTATAGCAATCAGCCCCAGCATTTT.

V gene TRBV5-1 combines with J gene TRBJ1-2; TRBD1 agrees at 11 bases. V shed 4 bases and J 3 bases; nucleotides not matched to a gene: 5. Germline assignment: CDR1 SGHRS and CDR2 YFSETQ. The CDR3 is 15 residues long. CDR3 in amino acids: CASSPGTGGDYGYTF. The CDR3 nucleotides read TGCGCCAGCAGCCCCGGGACAGGGGGAGACTATGGCTACACCTTC.

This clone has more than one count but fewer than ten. CDR3 sequence (DNA): TGTGCCAGCAGCCCTGGGACAGGGCCGCGGATTTACGAGCAGTACTTC. It is translated as CASSPGTGPRIYEQYF. This sequence joins TRBV7-9 and TRBJ2-7, with 9 bases aligning to TRBD1. Germline values: CDR1 SEHNR, CDR2 FQNEAQ (reference sequence). There are 16 residues in the CDR3. V shed 5 bases, J shed 4 bases, and the junction held 12 bases outside the gene matches. Using reference TRBV7-9 and TRBJ2-7 for the parts outside the CDR3, the full variable domain is DTGVSQNPRHKITKRGQNVTFRCDPISEHNRLYWYRQTLGQGPEFLTYFQNEAQLEKSRLLSDRFSAERPKGSFSTLEIQRTEQGDSAMYLCASSPGTGPRIYEQYFGPGTRLTVT.

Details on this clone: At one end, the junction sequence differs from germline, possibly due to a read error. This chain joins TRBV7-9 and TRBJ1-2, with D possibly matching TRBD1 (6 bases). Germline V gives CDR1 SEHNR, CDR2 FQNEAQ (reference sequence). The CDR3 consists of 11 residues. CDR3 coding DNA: TGTGCCAGCAGCGAAACTGGACAGAGATCCTTC. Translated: CASSETGQRSF.

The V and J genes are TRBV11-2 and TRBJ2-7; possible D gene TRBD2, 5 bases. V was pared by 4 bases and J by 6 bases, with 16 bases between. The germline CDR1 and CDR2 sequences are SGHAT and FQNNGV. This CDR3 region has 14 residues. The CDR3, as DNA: TGTGCCAGCAGCTCGTCCGGGAACCGTCGCGAGCAGTACTTC. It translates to CASSSSGNRREQYF.

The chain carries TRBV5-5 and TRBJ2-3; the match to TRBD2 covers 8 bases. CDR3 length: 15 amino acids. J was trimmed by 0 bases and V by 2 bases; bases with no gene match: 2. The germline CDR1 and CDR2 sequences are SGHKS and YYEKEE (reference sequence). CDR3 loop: CASSFSGTSTDTQYF. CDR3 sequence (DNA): TGTGCCAGCAGCTTTAGCGGGACTAGCACAGATACGCAGTATTTT.

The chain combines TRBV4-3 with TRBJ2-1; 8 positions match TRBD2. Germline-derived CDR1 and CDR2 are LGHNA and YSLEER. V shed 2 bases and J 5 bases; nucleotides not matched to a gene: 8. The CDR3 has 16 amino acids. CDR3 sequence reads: CASSQFHGGANNEQFF. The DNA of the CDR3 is TGCGCCAGCAGCCAATTTCACGGGGGGGCCAACAATGAGCAGTTCTTC.

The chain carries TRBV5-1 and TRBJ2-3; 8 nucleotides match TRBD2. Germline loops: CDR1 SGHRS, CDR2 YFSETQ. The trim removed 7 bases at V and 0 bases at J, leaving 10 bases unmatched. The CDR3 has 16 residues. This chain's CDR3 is CASHQGGGKSTDTQYF. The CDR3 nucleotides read TGCGCCAGCCACCAGGGCGGGGGGAAAAGCACAGATACGCAGTATTTT.

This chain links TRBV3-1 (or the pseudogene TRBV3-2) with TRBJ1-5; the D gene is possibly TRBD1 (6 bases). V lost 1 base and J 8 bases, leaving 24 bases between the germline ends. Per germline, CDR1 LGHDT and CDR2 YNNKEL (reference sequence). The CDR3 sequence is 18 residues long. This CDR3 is CASSQGGRGRPSMEPQHF. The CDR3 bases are TGTGCCAGCAGCCAAGGAGGCAGGGGAAGGCCCTCTATGGAGCCCCAGCATTTT.